This T cell receptor beta chain was captured in a study of CD8 T cells in Susac syndrome. Across the whole study: Clinically active disease was present in 5 or 6 of the sequenced Susac syndrome patients. Eight of these patients were in remission. Whole-study results and caveats: The authors found no clonal expansion in Susac syndrome CD4+ T cell repertoires.

Worth noting for this clonotype: The antigen is undetermined.

Reverse transcription of about 0.45 to 1 ug RNA was performed with random hexamers. With immunoSEQ multiplex PCR, TCR beta CDR3 was amplified across 54 Vbeta and 13 Jbeta. MiXCR, run by TCRdb on the immunoSEQ multiplex PCR reads, gives a single entry per CDR3 protein. There are around 180,000 distinct CDR3 sequences in the sample; approximately 94% occur only once, and 0.1% to 0.12% lies in the top ten. Isolation of CD8+ and CD4+ T cells was performed negatively, whereas enrichment of TEMRA cells was done by FACS. The V and J ends lost 3 bases and 3 bases respectively, with 14 bases between them. Germline V gene lookup returns CDR1 LGHDT and CDR2 YNNKEL (reference sequence). The length of the CDR3 is 15 residues.

This TCR came from a human donor with Susac syndrome. This chain uses TRBV3-1 with TRBJ1-2; D ambiguous. The sample consisted of CD4+ T cells from PBMCs. CDR3 sequence reads: CASSQASRFDYGYTF. In DNA, the CDR3 is TGTGCCAGCAGCCAGGCCAGCCGGTTCGACTATGGCTACACCTTC.